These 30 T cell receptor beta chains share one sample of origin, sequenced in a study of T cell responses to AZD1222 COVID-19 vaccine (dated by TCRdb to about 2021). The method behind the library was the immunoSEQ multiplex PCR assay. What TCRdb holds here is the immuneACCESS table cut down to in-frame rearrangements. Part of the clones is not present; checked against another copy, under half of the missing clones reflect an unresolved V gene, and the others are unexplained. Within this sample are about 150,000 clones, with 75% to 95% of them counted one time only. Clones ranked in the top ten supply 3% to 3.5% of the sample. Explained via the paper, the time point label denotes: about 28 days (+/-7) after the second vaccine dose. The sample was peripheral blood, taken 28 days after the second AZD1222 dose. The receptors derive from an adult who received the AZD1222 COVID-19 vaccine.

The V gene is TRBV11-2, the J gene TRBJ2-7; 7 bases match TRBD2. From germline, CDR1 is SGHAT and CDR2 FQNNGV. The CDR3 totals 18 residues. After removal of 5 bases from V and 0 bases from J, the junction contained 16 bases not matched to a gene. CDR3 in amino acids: CASSGGEDLRVSSYEQYF. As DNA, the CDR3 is TGTGCCAGCAGCGGGGGGGAGGACCTCAGGGTATCCTCCTACGAGCAGTACTTC.

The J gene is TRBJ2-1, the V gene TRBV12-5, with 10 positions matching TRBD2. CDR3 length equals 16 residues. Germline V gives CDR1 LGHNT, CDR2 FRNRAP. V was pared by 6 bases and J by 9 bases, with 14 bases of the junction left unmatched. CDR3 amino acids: CASGWGLARGLGEQFF. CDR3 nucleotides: TGTGCTAGTGGCTGGGGACTAGCGAGGGGGTTGGGTGAGCAGTTCTTC.

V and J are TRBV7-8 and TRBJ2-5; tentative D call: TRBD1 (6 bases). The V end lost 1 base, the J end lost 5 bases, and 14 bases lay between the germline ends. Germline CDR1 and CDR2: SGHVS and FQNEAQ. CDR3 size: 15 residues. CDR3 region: CASSLGQGKVETQYF. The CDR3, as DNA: TGTGCCAGCAGCTTAGGGCAGGGGAAAGTTGAGACCCAGTACTTC.

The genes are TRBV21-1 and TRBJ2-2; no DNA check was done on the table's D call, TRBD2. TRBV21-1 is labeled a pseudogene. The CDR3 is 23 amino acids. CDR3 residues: CASSKPPIKAARPGLANTGELFF. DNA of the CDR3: TGTGCCAGCAGCAAACCGCCCATAAAGGCAGCGCGACCGGGACTAGCGAACACCGGGGAGCTGTTTTTT.

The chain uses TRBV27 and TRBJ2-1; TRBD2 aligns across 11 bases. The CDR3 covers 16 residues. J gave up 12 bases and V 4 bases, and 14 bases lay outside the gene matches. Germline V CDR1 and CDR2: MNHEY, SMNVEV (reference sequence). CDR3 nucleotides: TGTGCCAGCAGTTCCTTTGGGCTAGCGGGAGGCGGGGGGCAGTTCTTC. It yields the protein CASSSFGLAGGGGQFF.

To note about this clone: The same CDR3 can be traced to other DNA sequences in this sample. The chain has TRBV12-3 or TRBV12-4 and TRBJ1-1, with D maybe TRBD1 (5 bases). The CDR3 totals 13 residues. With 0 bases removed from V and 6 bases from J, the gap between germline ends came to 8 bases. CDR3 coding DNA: TGTGCCAGCAGTTTAGCGGGGGGTTCTGAAGCTTTCTTT. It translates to CASSLAGGSEAFF.

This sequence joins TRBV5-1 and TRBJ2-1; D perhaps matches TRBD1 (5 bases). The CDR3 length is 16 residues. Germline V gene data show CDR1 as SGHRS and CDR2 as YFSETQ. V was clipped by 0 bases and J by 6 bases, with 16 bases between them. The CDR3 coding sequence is TGCGCCAGCAGCTTGGTTGGCAGGGTAAGCGTCAATGAGCAGTTCTTC. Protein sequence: CASSLVGRVSVNEQFF. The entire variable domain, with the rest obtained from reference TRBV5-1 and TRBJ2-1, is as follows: KAGVTQTPRYLIKTRGQQVTLSCSPISGHRSVSWYQQTPGQGLQFLFEYFSETQRNKGNFPGRFSGRQFSNSRSEMNVSTLELGDSALYLCASSLVGRVSVNEQFFGPGTRLTVL.

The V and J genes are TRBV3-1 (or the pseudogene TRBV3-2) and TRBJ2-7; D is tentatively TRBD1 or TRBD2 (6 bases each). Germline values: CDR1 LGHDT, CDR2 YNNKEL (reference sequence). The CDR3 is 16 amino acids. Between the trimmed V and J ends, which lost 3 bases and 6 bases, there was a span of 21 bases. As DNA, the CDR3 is TGTGCCAGCAGCCAGGGCCCGGGGGCGGGATCGGGCGAGCAGTACTTC. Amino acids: CASSQGPGAGSGEQYF.

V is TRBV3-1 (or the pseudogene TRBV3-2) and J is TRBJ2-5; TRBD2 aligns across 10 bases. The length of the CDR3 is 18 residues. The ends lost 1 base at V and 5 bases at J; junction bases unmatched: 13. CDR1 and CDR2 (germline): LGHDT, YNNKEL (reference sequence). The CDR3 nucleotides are TGTGCCAGCAGCCAAGGAGAGCTAGCGGGAGCTTGGAGGGAGACCCAGTACTTC. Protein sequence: CASSQGELAGAWRETQYF.

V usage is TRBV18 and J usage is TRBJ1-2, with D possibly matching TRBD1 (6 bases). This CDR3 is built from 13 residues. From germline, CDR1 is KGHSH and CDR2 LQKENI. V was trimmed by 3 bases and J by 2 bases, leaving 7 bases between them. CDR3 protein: CASSPDSNYGYTF. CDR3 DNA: TGTGCCAGCTCACCGGACAGCAACTATGGCTACACCTTC.

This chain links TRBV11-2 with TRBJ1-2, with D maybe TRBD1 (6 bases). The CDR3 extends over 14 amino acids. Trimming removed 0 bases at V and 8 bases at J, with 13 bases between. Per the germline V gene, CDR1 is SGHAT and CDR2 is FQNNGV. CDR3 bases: TGTGCCAGCAGCTTAGAAGCGGGGGCGTCGGGCTACACCTTC. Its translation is CASSLEAGASGYTF.

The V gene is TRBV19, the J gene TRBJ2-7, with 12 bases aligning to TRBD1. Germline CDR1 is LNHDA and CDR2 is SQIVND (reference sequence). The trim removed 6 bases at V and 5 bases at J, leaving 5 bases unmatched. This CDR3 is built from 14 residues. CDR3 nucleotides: TGTGCCAGTAGCCTCGGGACAGGGGGCGACGAGCAGTACTTC. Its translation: CASSLGTGGDEQYF. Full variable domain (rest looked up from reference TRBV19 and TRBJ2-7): DGGITQSPKYLFRKEGQNVTLSCEQNLNHDAMYWYRQDPGQGLRLIYYSQIVNDFQKGDIAEGYSVSREKKESFPLTVTSAQKNPTAFYLCASSLGTGGDEQYFGPGTRLTVT.

CDR3 region: CASSYSRTGRNSPLHF. CDR3 bases: TGTGCCAGCAGTTACTCCCGGACAGGGCGAAATTCACCCCTCCACTTT. This chain joins TRBV6-5 and TRBJ1-6, with TRBD1 identical over 8 bases. Trimming at V came to 0 bases and at J to 7 bases, leaving 5 bases not matched to a gene. This CDR3 comprises 16 residues. Germline assignment: CDR1 MNHEY and CDR2 SVGAGI.

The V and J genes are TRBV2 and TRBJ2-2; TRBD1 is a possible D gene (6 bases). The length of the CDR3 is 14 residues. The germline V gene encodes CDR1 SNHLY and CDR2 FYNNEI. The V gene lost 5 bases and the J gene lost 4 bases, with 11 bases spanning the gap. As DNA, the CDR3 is TGTGCCAGCAGTTTCACAGGGAGCACCGGGGAGCTGTTTTTT. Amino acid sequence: CASSFTGSTGELFF.

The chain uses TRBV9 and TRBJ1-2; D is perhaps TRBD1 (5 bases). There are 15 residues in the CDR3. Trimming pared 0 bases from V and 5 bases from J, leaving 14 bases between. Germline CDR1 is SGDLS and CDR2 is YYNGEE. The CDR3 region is CASSVGGRDHYGYTF. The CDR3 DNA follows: TGTGCCAGCAGCGTAGGAGGCAGGGATCATTATGGCTACACCTTC.

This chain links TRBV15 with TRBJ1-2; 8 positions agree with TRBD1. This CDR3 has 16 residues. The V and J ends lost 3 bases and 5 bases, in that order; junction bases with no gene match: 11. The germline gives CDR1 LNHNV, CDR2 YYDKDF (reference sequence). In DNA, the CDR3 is TGTGCCACCAGCAGGATAGTTGGCAGGGGGCAATATGGCTACACCTTC. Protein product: CATSRIVGRGQYGYTF.

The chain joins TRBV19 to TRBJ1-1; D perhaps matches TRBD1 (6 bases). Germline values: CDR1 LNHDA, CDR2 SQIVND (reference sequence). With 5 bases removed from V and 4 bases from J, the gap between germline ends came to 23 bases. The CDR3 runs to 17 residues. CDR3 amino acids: CASSSFLPTGAGTEAFF. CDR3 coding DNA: TGTGCCAGTAGTTCCTTCTTACCGACAGGCGCTGGCACTGAAGCTTTCTTT.

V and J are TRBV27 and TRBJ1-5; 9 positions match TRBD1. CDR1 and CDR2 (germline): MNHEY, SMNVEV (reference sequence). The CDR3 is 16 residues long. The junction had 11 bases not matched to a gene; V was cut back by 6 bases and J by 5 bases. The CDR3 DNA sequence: TGTGCCAGCAGACGAATAGGGACAGGGATCTATCAGCCCCAGCATTTT. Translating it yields CASRRIGTGIYQPQHF.

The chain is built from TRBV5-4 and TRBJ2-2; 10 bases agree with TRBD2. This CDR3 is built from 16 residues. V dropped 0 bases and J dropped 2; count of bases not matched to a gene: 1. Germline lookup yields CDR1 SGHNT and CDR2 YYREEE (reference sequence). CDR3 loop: CASSLVLAGNTGELFF. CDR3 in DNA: TGTGCCAGCAGCTTGGTACTAGCGGGAAACACCGGGGAGCTGTTTTTT.

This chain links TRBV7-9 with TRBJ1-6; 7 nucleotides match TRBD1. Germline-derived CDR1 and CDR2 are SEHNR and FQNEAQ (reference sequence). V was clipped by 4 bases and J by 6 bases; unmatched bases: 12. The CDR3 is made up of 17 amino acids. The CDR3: CASSSQMTGTANSPLHF. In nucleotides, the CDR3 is TGTGCCAGCAGCTCTCAAATGACCGGGACAGCTAATTCACCCCTCCACTTT.

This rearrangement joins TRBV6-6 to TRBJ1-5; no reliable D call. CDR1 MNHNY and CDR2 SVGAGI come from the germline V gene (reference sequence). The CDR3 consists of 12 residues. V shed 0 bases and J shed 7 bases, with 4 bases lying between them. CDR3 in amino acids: CASSYSEQPQHF. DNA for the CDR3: TGTGCCAGCAGTTACTCCGAACAGCCCCAGCATTTT.

CDR3 sequence (DNA): TGTGCCAGCAGCCAAGGGGGGTACCCTGGTGAGCAGTTCTTC. Translating it yields CASSQGGYPGEQFF. The gene calls are TRBV14 and TRBJ2-1, with D perhaps given as TRBD1 or TRBD2 (5 bases each). The CDR3 totals 14 residues. Germline V gives CDR1 SGHDN, CDR2 FVKESK. The V gene lost 1 base and the J gene lost 9 bases, with 13 bases spanning the gap.

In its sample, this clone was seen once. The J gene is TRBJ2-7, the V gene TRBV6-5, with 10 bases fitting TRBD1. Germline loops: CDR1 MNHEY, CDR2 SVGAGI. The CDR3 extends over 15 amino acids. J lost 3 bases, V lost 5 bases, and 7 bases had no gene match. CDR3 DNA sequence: TGTGCCAGCAGTCTCGGACAGGGGGTCTTCTACGAGCAGTACTTC. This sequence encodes CASSLGQGVFYEQYF.

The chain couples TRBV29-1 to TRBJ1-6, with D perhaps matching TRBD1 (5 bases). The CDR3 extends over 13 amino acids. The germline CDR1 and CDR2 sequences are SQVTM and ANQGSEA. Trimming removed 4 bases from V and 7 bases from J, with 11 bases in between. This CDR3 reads CSVADRANSPLHF. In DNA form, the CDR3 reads TGCAGCGTTGCTGACAGAGCGAATTCACCCCTCCACTTT.

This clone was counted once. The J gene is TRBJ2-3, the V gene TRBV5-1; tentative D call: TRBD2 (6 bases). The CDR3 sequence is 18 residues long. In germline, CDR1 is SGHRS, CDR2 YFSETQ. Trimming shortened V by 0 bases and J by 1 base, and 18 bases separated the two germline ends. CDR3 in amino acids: CASSLDALRSGRTDTQYF. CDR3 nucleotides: TGCGCCAGCAGCTTGGATGCCCTCCGGAGCGGGCGCACAGATACGCAGTATTTT.

CDR3 DNA: TGTGCCAGCAGGAGCGGGGATACGCAGTATTTT. Residues: CASRSGDTQYF. The chain combines TRBV25-1 with TRBJ2-3, with D tentatively TRBD2 (6 bases). This CDR3 has 11 residues. Germline V gene lookup returns CDR1 MGHDK and CDR2 SYGVNS. V lost 6 bases to trimming and J lost 6 bases, with 7 bases between them. The full variable domain, its missing parts supplied by reference TRBV25-1 and TRBJ2-3, is EADIYQTPRYLVIGTGKKITLECSQTMGHDKMYWYQQDPGMELHLIHYSYGVNSTEKGDLSSESTVSRIRTEHFPLTLESARPSHTSQYLCASRSGDTQYFGPGTRLTVL.

The CDR3 spells CASSISGQRSPNYGYTF. Written as DNA, the CDR3 is TGTGCCAGTAGTATAAGCGGTCAGCGATCACCTAACTATGGCTACACCTTC. The V gene is TRBV19, the J gene TRBJ1-2, with D hard to call. There are 17 residues in the CDR3. V lost 2 bases, J lost 0 bases, and 16 bases lay in between. The germline V gene has CDR1 LNHDA and CDR2 SQIVND (reference sequence).

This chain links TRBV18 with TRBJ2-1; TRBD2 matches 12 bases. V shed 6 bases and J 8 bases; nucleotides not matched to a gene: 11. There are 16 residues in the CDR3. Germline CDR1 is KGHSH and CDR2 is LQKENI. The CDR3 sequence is CASSPRLAGVGDEQFF. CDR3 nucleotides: TGTGCCAGCTCCCCTAGACTAGCGGGAGTGGGGGATGAGCAGTTCTTC.

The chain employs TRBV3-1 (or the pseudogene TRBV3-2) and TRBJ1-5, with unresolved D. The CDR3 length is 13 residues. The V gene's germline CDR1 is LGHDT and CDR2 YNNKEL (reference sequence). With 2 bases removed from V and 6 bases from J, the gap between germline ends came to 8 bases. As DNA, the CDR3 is TGTGCCAGCAGCCAATCCCTCTTTCAGCCCCAGCATTTT. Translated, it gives CASSQSLFQPQHF.

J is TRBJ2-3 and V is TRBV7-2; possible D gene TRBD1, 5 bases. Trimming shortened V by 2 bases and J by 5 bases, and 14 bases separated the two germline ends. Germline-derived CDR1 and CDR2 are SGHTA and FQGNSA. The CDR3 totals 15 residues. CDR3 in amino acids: CASSLWQGTGDTQYF. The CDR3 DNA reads TGTGCCAGCAGCTTATGGCAGGGCACCGGAGATACGCAGTATTTT.